Following are 5 T cell receptor beta chains from one sample sequenced in a study of PD-1 blockade in mismatch repair-deficient tumors. Clones were sequenced by immunoSEQ multiplex PCR, and TCRdb holds only the in-frame ones, with some missing. The table has 120,000 or so clones, 86% seen once. Sample: peripheral blood, taken 44 weeks after starting pembrolizumab. The origin of the receptors is an adult with mismatch repair-deficient cancer.

J is TRBJ2-1 and V is TRBV7-3; 10 bases are shared with TRBD1. CDR3 size: 15 residues. Germline V gene sequence: CDR1 SGHTA, CDR2 FQGTGA. The J segment lost 3 bases and the V segment lost 5 bases, leaving 4 bases of the junction unmatched. CDR3 residues: CASSPRTGGYNEQFF. CDR3 nucleotides: TGTGCCAGCAGCCCCCGGACAGGGGGCTACAATGAGCAGTTCTTC.

The chain recombines TRBV29-1 with TRBJ2-6, with 9 bases matching TRBD1. Germline V lookup: CDR1 SQVTM, CDR2 ANQGSEA. Trimming cost V 4 bases and J 2 bases; bases outside gene matches: 6. The CDR3 extends over 16 amino acids. The DNA for the CDR3 is TGCAGCGTTGCTTCACAGGGGGCACCTGGGGCCAACGTCCTGACTTTC. Residues: CSVASQGAPGANVLTF. The complete variable domain, with remaining parts taken from reference TRBV29-1 and TRBJ2-6, reads SAVISQKPSRDICQRGTSLTIQCQVDSQVTMMFWYRQQPGQSLTLIATANQGSEATYESGFVIDKFPISRPNLTFSTLTVSNMSPEDSSIYLCSVASQGAPGANVLTFGAGSRLTVL.

This clone was detected only a few times. J is TRBJ2-2 and V is TRBV5-1, with D perhaps matching TRBD1 (6 bases). The CDR3 runs to 16 residues. From germline, CDR1 is SGHRS and CDR2 YFSETQ. Trimming removed 4 bases from V and 1 base from J, with 14 bases in between. CDR3 DNA: TGCGCCAGCAGCCTAGGGATAGGGGGGAACACCGGGGAGCTGTTTTTT. It translates to CASSLGIGGNTGELFF. The complete variable domain, with remaining parts taken from reference TRBV5-1 and TRBJ2-2, reads KAGVTQTPRYLIKTRGQQVTLSCSPISGHRSVSWYQQTPGQGLQFLFEYFSETQRNKGNFPGRFSGRQFSNSRSEMNVSTLELGDSALYLCASSLGIGGNTGELFFGEGSRLTVL.

This rearrangement joins TRBV10-1 to TRBJ2-7; 7 nucleotides match TRBD1. The CDR3 runs 13 residues. Germline CDR1 and CDR2: WNHNN and SYGVQD (reference sequence). The trim removed 6 bases at V and 4 bases at J, leaving 6 bases unmatched. The DNA for the CDR3 is TGCGCCAGCAGCGACAAACAGGGGTACGAGCAGTACTTC. It translates to CASSDKQGYEQYF.

This CDR3 reads CASKGAQGWQPQHF. In DNA form, the CDR3 reads TGTGCCAGCAAGGGAGCACAGGGGTGGCAGCCCCAGCATTTT. The chain links TRBV6-1 to TRBJ1-5; TRBD1 agrees at 7 bases. V dropped 7 bases and J dropped 7; count of bases not matched to a gene: 10. Germline lookup yields CDR1 MNHNS and CDR2 SASEGT. This CDR3 is built from 14 residues.